Sequencing of this T cell receptor (beta chain) was carried out in a study of blood T cell repertoires in COVID-19. The wider study: The analysed material was cDNA or gDNA that came from T cells, B-cell-depleted T cells, or PBMCs.

Germline trimming cut 3 bases from V and 2 bases from J; bases unmatched to any gene: 2. Germline CDR1 reads KGHSH; CDR2 reads LQKENI. This CDR3 spans 14 amino acids. The repertoire was sequenced with immunoSEQ multiplex PCR; TCRdb's copy has only in-frame clones and lacks some. This sample carries approximately 100,000 clones, approximately 88% of them seen once, and the ten largest clones take about 12%. This clone was seen a handful of times. The material sequenced was peripheral blood. The chain combines TRBV18 with TRBJ1-1, with 8 bases matching TRBD1. The sequence was collected from a human donor in a cohort sampled during active COVID-19. Here the CDR3 reads CASSPGQGNTEAFF. CDR3 sequence (DNA): TGTGCCAGCTCACCTGGACAGGGTAACACTGAAGCTTTCTTT.